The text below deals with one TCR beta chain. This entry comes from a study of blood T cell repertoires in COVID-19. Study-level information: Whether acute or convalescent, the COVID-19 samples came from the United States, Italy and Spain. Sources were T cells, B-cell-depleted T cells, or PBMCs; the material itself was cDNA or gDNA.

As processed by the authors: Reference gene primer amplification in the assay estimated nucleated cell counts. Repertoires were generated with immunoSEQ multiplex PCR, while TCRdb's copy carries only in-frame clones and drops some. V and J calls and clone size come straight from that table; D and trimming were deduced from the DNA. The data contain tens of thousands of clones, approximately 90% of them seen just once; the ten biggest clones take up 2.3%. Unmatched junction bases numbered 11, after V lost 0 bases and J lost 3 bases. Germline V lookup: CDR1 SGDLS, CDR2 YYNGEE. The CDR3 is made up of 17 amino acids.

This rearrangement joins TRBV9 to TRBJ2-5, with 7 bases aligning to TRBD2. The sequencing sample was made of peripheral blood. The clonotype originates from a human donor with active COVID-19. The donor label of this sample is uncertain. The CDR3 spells CASSVDGPGGIKETQYF. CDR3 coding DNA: TGTGCCAGCAGCGTAGACGGTCCCGGGGGGATCAAAGAGACCCAGTACTTC.